The rows below give T cell receptor beta chains drawn from one sample of a study of T cell therapy after organ transplantation. The protocol was immunoSEQ multiplex PCR, while the TCRdb copy is restricted to in-frame clones and leaves out a portion. Of around 19,000 clones in the sample, 65% to 85% were seen once. Antigen specificity for these receptors is unknown. The sample in question was CD8+ T cells from blood, obtained after autologous CMV-specific T cell therapy. All receptors derive from a human patient who had received a solid organ transplant and had CMV disease. Some of the T cells might come from the graft donor. Each CDR3 is given with its conserved first and last residue. A D gene is named only where the DNA matches it firmly. A clone size is listed for some rows: how often the clone was seen (once, few, many), or a class if it is expanded.

NA	TRBV12-5	TRBJ1-1	NA	CASGNTEAFF	TGTGCTAGTGGTAACACTGAAGCTTTCTTT
NA	TRBV4-2	TRBJ2-5	TRBD2	CASSQDPSGGAETQYF	TGTGCCAGCAGCCAAGATCCTAGCGGGGGGGCAGAGACCCAGTACTTC
NA	TRBV27	TRBJ1-5	NA	CASSSLRGREDSNQPQHF	TGTGCCAGCAGTTCTCTCCGGGGCAGGGAAGATAGCAATCAGCCCCAGCATTTT
NA	TRBV5-3	TRBJ1-2	NA	CAGQGFNYGYTF	TGTGCCGGACAAGGGTTTAACTATGGCTACACCTTC
NA	TRBV6-5	TRBJ2-3	NA	CASSYSPTGRTDTQYF	TGTGCCAGCAGTTACTCCCCCACGGGGCGCACAGATACGCAGTATTTT
NA	TRBV6-4	TRBJ1-1	TRBD1	CASNRQGAGDTEAFF	TGTGCCAGCAACCGACAGGGGGCTGGGGACACTGAAGCTTTCTTT
NA	TRBV19	TRBJ1-1	NA	CASEWGGSTEAFF	TGTGCCAGTGAGTGGGGAGGGAGCACTGAAGCTTTCTTT
NA	TRBV25-1	TRBJ2-5	TRBD1	CASQTGGKTQYF	TGTGCCAGCCAGACAGGGGGGAAGACCCAGTACTTC
NA	TRBV27	TRBJ2-1	TRBD2	CASSSPSGRSYEQFF	TGTGCCAGCAGTTCCCCTAGCGGGAGGTCCTATGAGCAGTTCTTC
NA	TRBV4-3	TRBJ1-1	NA	CASSHRGKLTEAFF	TGCGCCAGCAGCCACAGGGGTAAGTTGACTGAAGCTTTCTTT
NA	TRBV30	TRBJ2-2	NA	CAWSLGLDTGELFF	TGTGCCTGGAGTTTAGGGTTGGACACCGGGGAGCTGTTTTTT
NA	TRBV4-2	TRBJ1-2	TRBD1	CASSHPGQGNGYTF	TGTGCCAGCAGCCATCCGGGACAGGGGAATGGCTACACCTTC
NA	TRBV28	TRBJ2-7	NA	CASGSTGSSFYEQYF	TGTGCCAGCGGCTCGACAGGTAGCTCCTTCTACGAGCAGTACTTC
once	TRBV27	TRBJ2-7	NA	CASSAGLAYEQYF	TGTGCCAGCAGTGCGGGACTTGCCTACGAGCAGTACTTC
NA	TRBV4-3	TRBJ2-2	TRBD2	CASSQEGGLAGQGGELFF	TGCGCCAGCAGCCAAGAAGGGGGACTAGCGGGACAGGGCGGGGAGCTGTTTTTT
once	TRBV5-6	TRBJ2-4	NA	CASSLFLAKNIQYF	TGTGCCAGCAGCTTATTTTTAGCCAAAAACATTCAGTACTTC
NA	TRBV4-1	TRBJ1-1	NA	CASSGVGGREAFF	TGCGCCAGCAGCGGGGTAGGGGGTCGTGAAGCTTTCTTT
NA	TRBV27	TRBJ1-1	TRBD1	CASRAGQINTEAFF	TGTGCCAGCAGAGCGGGACAGATTAACACTGAAGCTTTCTTT
NA	TRBV11-2	TRBJ2-7	NA	CASRTVGEQYF	TGTGCCAGCAGGACTGTGGGAGAGCAGTACTTC
NA	TRBV11-2	TRBJ2-7	NA	CASSPSLASEQYF	TGTGCCAGCAGCCCCTCACTAGCCTCCGAGCAGTACTTC
NA	TRBV4-3	TRBJ1-5	NA	CASSQERATYQPQHF	TGCGCCAGCAGCCAAGAACGAGCCACTTATCAGCCCCAGCATTTT
NA	TRBV14	TRBJ2-7	NA	CASSLTWSSYEQYF	TGTGCCAGCAGCCTCACATGGAGCTCCTACGAGCAGTACTTC
NA	TRBV7-6	TRBJ1-2	TRBD1	CASSLNRGGYGYTF	TGTGCCAGCAGCTTAAACAGGGGAGGCTATGGCTACACCTTC
NA	TRBV4-3	TRBJ2-1	NA	CASSLSRDITLEQFF	TGCGCCAGCAGCCTTAGCAGGGACATCACCTTAGAGCAGTTCTTC
NA	TRBV28	TRBJ2-7	TRBD1	CASSRTGGHYEQYF	TGTGCCAGCAGTCGAACAGGGGGCCACTACGAGCAGTACTTC
NA	TRBV4-3	TRBJ2-7	TRBD1	CASSQDLSGGEQYF	TGCGCCAGCAGCCAAGATCTATCAGGGGGCGAGCAGTACTTC
NA	TRBV6-5	TRBJ2-5	NA	CASSYHRNQNKETQYF	TGTGCCAGCAGTTACCATCGAAACCAAAATAAAGAGACCCAGTACTTC
NA	TRBV7-9	TRBJ2-7	NA	CASSGTRVLLGEQYF	TGTGCCAGCAGCGGAACTCGGGTTCTACTTGGCGAGCAGTACTTC
NA	TRBV7-2	TRBJ1-2	NA	CASSFTTTETYYGYTF	TGTGCCAGCAGCTTCACTACGACGGAGACTTACTATGGCTACACCTTC
NA	TRBV5-1	TRBJ2-3	NA	CASSLVQLKPTGDTQYF	TGCGCCAGCAGCTTGGTACAGCTGAAGCCGACCGGGGATACGCAGTATTTT
NA	TRBV27	TRBJ1-2	TRBD1	CASNRGYGDRGYTF	TGTGCCAGCAACAGGGGGTATGGAGATCGTGGCTACACCTTC
NA	TRBV4-1	TRBJ1-5	NA	CASSRTSGVNQPQHF	TGCGCCAGCAGCCGCACGTCGGGGGTCAATCAGCCCCAGCATTTT
few	TRBV5-6	TRBJ2-7	NA	CASSLSWVYEQYF	TGTGCCAGCAGCTTGAGCTGGGTCTACGAGCAGTACTTC
medium-sized	TRBV29-1	TRBJ2-2	NA	CSARAYPDTGELFF	TGCAGCGCCCGGGCGTACCCGGACACCGGGGAGCTGTTTTTT
few	TRBV7-9	TRBJ1-1	NA	CASSPITMNTEAFF	TGTGCCAGCAGCCCGATAACTATGAACACTGAAGCTTTCTTT
NA	TRBV5-5	TRBJ1-5	TRBD1	CASSTDRGLVQPQHF	TGTGCCAGCAGCACGGACAGGGGGCTGGTTCAGCCCCAGCATTTT
few	TRBV27	TRBJ1-1	TRBD1	CASNGGAGGAFF	TGTGCCAGCAACGGGGGGGCAGGGGGAGCTTTCTTT